These 24 T cell receptor beta chains came from one sample sequenced in a study of T cells after yellow fever vaccination. TCRdb independently ran MiXCR on the 5' RACE reads; one entry per CDR3 protein. The sample carries hundreds of thousands of distinct CDR3 sequences, 8% to 10% recorded once. The sequences come from PBMCs, collected on the day of the first yellow fever vaccination. All receptors derive from a man between 18 and 29 years old who received the YFV17D yellow fever vaccine.

The chain has TRBV7-2 and TRBJ2-2; 9 bases align to TRBD2. Germline CDR1 and CDR2: SGHTA and FQGNSA. J was trimmed by 5 bases and V by 5 bases; bases with no gene match: 9. This CDR3 is built from 16 residues. The CDR3 nucleotides read TGTGCCAGCAGCGTATCTAGCGGGGAAGGAACCGGGGAGCTGTTTTTT. This codes for CASSVSSGEGTGELFF.

The chain uses TRBV28 and TRBJ1-1; D is unclear. This CDR3 is 11 amino acids long. Trimming pared 7 bases from V and 5 bases from J, leaving 8 bases between. Germline CDR1 and CDR2: MDHEN and SYDVKM. CDR3 DNA: TGTGCCAGCAAGAGGACGACTGAAGCTTTCTTT. It translates to CASKRTTEAFF.

This clonotype was found many times. The chain has TRBV20-1 and TRBJ2-5, with 7 bases lining up with TRBD2. Germline CDR1 is DFQATT and CDR2 is SNEGSKA (reference sequence). The CDR3 sequence is 16 residues long. Trimming took 0 bases from V and 0 from J; bases not matched to a gene: 7. Written as DNA, the CDR3 is TGCAGTGCTAGAGATAGGGGCGGGGGACACCAAGAGACCCAGTACTTC. Translating gives CSARDRGGGHQETQYF.

This clonotype was counted a few times. The CDR3: CSARVGGWTEAFF. CDR3 sequence (DNA): TGCAGTGCTAGAGTTGGAGGGTGGACTGAAGCTTTCTTT. The V call is TRBV20-1, the J call TRBJ1-1; no clear D. This CDR3 region has 13 residues. Trimming pared 1 base from V and 5 bases from J, leaving 11 bases between. Germline V gene sequence: CDR1 DFQATT, CDR2 SNEGSKA (reference sequence).

The chain is built from TRBV9 and TRBJ2-3; TRBD2 aligns across 9 bases. After removal of 2 bases from V and 2 bases from J, the junction contained 6 bases not matched to a gene. In germline, CDR1 is SGDLS, CDR2 YYNGEE. This CDR3 is 16 amino acids long. The chain's CDR3 is CASSVGSGGYTDTQYF. The CDR3 coding sequence is TGTGCCAGCAGCGTGGGGAGCGGGGGGTACACAGATACGCAGTATTTT.

This clonotype was detected ten times or more. The chain combines TRBV6-1 with TRBJ1-4, with a weak D call TRBD1 (5 bases). Germline V gives CDR1 MNHNS, CDR2 SASEGT. The CDR3 has 15 amino acids. The V end lost 5 bases, the J end lost 7 bases, and 17 bases lay between the germline ends. The CDR3 DNA reads TGTGCCAGCAGTCGAGGGGACCTCTGGGGTGAAAAACTGTTTTTT. Translating gives CASSRGDLWGEKLFF.

The rearrangement links TRBV6-2 or TRBV6-3 to TRBJ2-3, with D tentatively TRBD2 (6 bases). CDR1 and CDR2 (germline): MNHEY, SVGEGT. V was clipped by 7 bases and J by 4 bases, with 18 bases between them. CDR3 size: 15 residues. CDR3 DNA: TGTGCCAGCACCCCGCCCGAGGGAGGTGCAGATACGCAGTATTTT. Amino acid sequence: CASTPPEGGADTQYF.

There are a few counts of this clonotype. The V and J genes are TRBV3-1 and TRBJ2-1; 7 bases align to TRBD1. The germline V gene encodes CDR1 LGHDT and CDR2 YNNKEL (reference sequence). The CDR3 is made up of 17 amino acids. The J segment lost 5 bases and the V segment lost 4 bases, leaving 14 bases of the junction unmatched. The CDR3 loop reads CASSRSHRGRVNNEQFF. Here the CDR3 DNA reads TGTGCCAGCAGCCGCTCACACAGGGGCAGGGTTAACAATGAGCAGTTCTTC.

This clonotype was seen only a few times. The chain is built from TRBV18 and TRBJ2-5; 12 bases fit TRBD1. The CDR3 is 16 amino acids. Germline CDR1 reads KGHSH; CDR2 reads LQKENI. The J segment lost 5 bases and the V segment lost 2 bases, leaving 6 bases of the junction unmatched. CDR3 sequence (DNA): TGTGCCAGCTCACCATTGGGGACAGGGGGCCAGGAGACCCAGTACTTC. The encoded protein is CASSPLGTGGQETQYF.

This clonotype was observed many times. The chain carries TRBV3-1 and TRBJ2-1; D call uncertain. Per germline, CDR1 LGHDT and CDR2 YNNKEL (reference sequence). Trimming took 3 bases from V and 5 from J, leaving 8 bases between them. The CDR3 runs to 13 residues. CDR3 in DNA: TGTGCCAGCAGCCATTCCCACAACAATGAGCAGTTCTTC. Protein sequence: CASSHSHNNEQFF.

The V gene is TRBV24-1, the J gene TRBJ2-7; 8 nucleotides line up with TRBD1. V dropped 8 bases and J dropped 4; count of bases not matched to a gene: 6. Germline CDR1 and CDR2: KGHDR and SFDVKD. The CDR3 extends over 13 amino acids. The CDR3 region has the DNA TGTGCCACCACGAGGACAGGGCTTTACGAGCAGTACGTC. Its protein product is CATTRTGLYEQYV.

This clonotype has a count of ten or more. V gene TRBV5-6 combines with J gene TRBJ2-5; D is possibly TRBD1 (6 bases). Trimming left V 0 bases short and J 3 bases short, with 9 bases between. Germline loops: CDR1 SGHDT, CDR2 YYEEEE. This CDR3 is built from 14 residues. The CDR3, as DNA: TGTGCCAGCAGCTTGGACCGACAGGAAGAGACCCAGTACTTC. Its translation: CASSLDRQEETQYF.

The chain couples TRBV18 to TRBJ2-7; unclear D gene. V gave up 4 bases and J gave up 2 bases, with 15 bases separating them. Germline CDR1 KGHSH, CDR2 LQKENI. CDR3 size: 15 residues. The CDR3 DNA is TGTGCCAGCTCACGCACCGAAGGAGTCACCTACGAGCAGTACTTC. It is translated as CASSRTEGVTYEQYF. Based on the CDR3 plus reference TRBV18 and TRBJ2-7, the full variable domain is NAGVMQNPRHLVRRRGQEARLRCSPMKGHSHVYWYRQLPEEGLKFMVYLQKENIIDESGMPKERFSAEFPKEGPSILRIQQVVRGDSAAYFCASSRTEGVTYEQYFGPGTRLTVT.

This clonotype was counted ten times or more. The chain employs TRBV10-3 and TRBJ1-6, with 8 bases aligning to TRBD1. The length of the CDR3 is 15 residues. The V gene's germline CDR1 is ENHRY and CDR2 SYGVKD. V shed 6 bases, J shed 7 bases, and the junction held 8 bases outside the gene matches. Here the CDR3 DNA reads TGTGCCATCAGCGATTCGACAGGGGCGAATTCACCCCTCCACTTT. Translating gives CAISDSTGANSPLHF.

This clonotype turned up a few times. The chain is built from TRBV4-3 and TRBJ1-4, with TRBD1 matching over 11 bases. Germline assignment: CDR1 LGHNA and CDR2 YSLEER. This CDR3 contains 17 residues. The ends lost 4 bases at V and 7 bases at J; junction bases unmatched: 11. In nucleotides, the CDR3 is TGCGCCAGCAGCCGCCTATGGACAGGGGGCGCGTCTGAAAAACTGTTTTTT. As protein: CASSRLWTGGASEKLFF.

The V gene is TRBV28, the J gene TRBJ2-7, with TRBD1 matching 9 bases. The germline V gene encodes CDR1 MDHEN and CDR2 SYDVKM. V shed 8 bases, J shed 7 bases, and the junction held 12 bases outside the gene matches. The CDR3 length is 14 residues. The CDR3 DNA reads TGTGCCAGCCTTGCCGGGACAGGGCGGTTAGAGCAGTACGTC. Amino acid sequence: CASLAGTGRLEQYV.

The chain uses TRBV29-1 and TRBJ1-1; D is ambiguous. Germline V gene data show CDR1 as SQVTM and CDR2 as ANQGSEA. The CDR3 consists of 14 residues. Trimming shortened V by 7 bases and J by 5 bases, and 20 bases separated the two germline ends. The CDR3, as DNA: TGCAGCGCCGCGGGTTGGGTAACGGGGACTGAAGCTTTCTTT. This sequence encodes CSAAGWVTGTEAFF.

This chain joins TRBV27 and TRBJ2-1, with 7 nucleotides matching TRBD2. Per the germline V gene, CDR1 is MNHEY and CDR2 is SMNVEV (reference sequence). The CDR3 consists of 17 residues. Trimming cost V 4 bases and J 4 bases; bases outside gene matches: 13. DNA of the CDR3: TGTGCCAGCAGTTCCATTACCTCTAGCGGACCGTACAATGAGCAGTTCTTC. Its protein product is CASSSITSSGPYNEQFF.

The chain has TRBV18 and TRBJ1-1; D is unclear. Germline V lookup: CDR1 KGHSH, CDR2 LQKENI. Between the trimmed V and J ends, which lost 3 bases and 3 bases, there was a span of 17 bases. CDR3 length: 16 residues. The CDR3 reads CASSPMAVDVYTEAFF. In nucleotides, the CDR3 is TGTGCCAGCTCACCGATGGCAGTCGATGTGTACACTGAAGCTTTCTTT.

This chain uses TRBV6-4 with TRBJ2-7; D ambiguous. Trimming pared 2 bases from V and 6 bases from J, leaving 2 bases between. The CDR3 consists of 10 residues. Germline CDR1 MRHNA, CDR2 SNTAGT. Written as DNA, the CDR3 is TGTGCCAGCAGTGACGGCGAGCAGTACTTC. Translated: CASSDGEQYF.

The rearrangement joins TRBV11-2 to TRBJ1-2; D uncertain. V was clipped by 4 bases and J by 4 bases, with 13 bases between them. The CDR3 loop spans 14 amino acids. Germline CDR1 SGHAT, CDR2 FQNNGV. The CDR3 sequence: CASSWVETPYGYTF. In DNA, the CDR3 is TGTGCCAGCAGCTGGGTGGAGACGCCCTATGGCTACACCTTC.

A few counts support this clonotype. This chain joins TRBV9 and TRBJ1-1; possible D gene TRBD1, 6 bases. V was pared by 3 bases and J by 4 bases, with 10 bases between. The CDR3 covers 13 residues. Germline V CDR1 and CDR2: SGDLS, YYNGEE. In DNA, the CDR3 is TGTGCCAGCAGCGAGGGAGGGGGCACTGAAGCTTTCTTT. Its translation: CASSEGGGTEAFF.

V is TRBV24-1 and J is TRBJ2-5; TRBD2 matches 14 bases. The CDR3 is 19 amino acids. CDR1 and CDR2 from the germline V gene are KGHDR and SFDVKD. Trimming cost V 3 bases and J 2 bases; bases outside gene matches: 10. The CDR3 is CATSDPNPGLAGVQETQYF. Here the CDR3 DNA reads TGTGCCACCAGTGATCCCAACCCGGGACTAGCGGGGGTTCAAGAGACCCAGTACTTC.

V and J are TRBV7-9 and TRBJ2-7; 9 positions agree with TRBD2. The CDR3 totals 15 residues. V shed 8 bases, J shed 2 bases, and the junction held 10 bases outside the gene matches. CDR1 is SEHNR and CDR2 is FQNEAQ in the germline V gene (reference sequence). The CDR3 coding sequence is TGTGCCAGCGGGGTAGCGGGGGCAGAGGCCTACGAGCAGTACTTC. Translated: CASGVAGAEAYEQYF. The full variable domain, with the rest looked up from reference TRBV7-9 and TRBJ2-7, is DTGVSQNPRHKITKRGQNVTFRCDPISEHNRLYWYRQTLGQGPEFLTYFQNEAQLEKSRLLSDRFSAERPKGSFSTLEIQRTEQGDSAMYLCASGVAGAEAYEQYFGPGTRLTVT.